These 10 T cell receptor beta chains came from one sample sequenced in a study of T cells after yellow fever vaccination. MiXCR was run by TCRdb on the 5' RACE reads, yielding one entry per CDR3 protein. The sample has about 400,000 distinct CDR3 sequences, around 10% seen once; the top ten hold about 17%. This specimen was PBMCs, taken on the day of the first yellow fever vaccination. All receptors derive from a man between 18 and 35 years old who received the YFV17D yellow fever vaccine.

V and J are TRBV7-3 and TRBJ2-1, with a possible D match to TRBD2 (7 bases). The CDR3 loop spans 20 amino acids. CDR1 SGHTA and CDR2 FQGTGA come from the germline V gene. V shed 5 bases and J shed 0 bases, with 26 bases lying between them. The CDR3 coding sequence is TGTGCCAGCAGCGCCCGCCCGTCGCGGGGGCATCTCAGCTCCTACAATGAGCAGTTCTTC. Protein sequence: CASSARPSRGHLSSYNEQFF. The full variable domain, rest sourced from reference TRBV7-3 and TRBJ2-1, is GAGVSQTPSNKVTEKGKYVELRCDPISGHTALYWYRQSLGQGPEFLIYFQGTGAADDSGLPNDRFFAVRPEGSVSTLKIQRTERGDSAVYLCASSARPSRGHLSSYNEQFFGPGTRLTVL.

This clonotype was seen at least ten times. The chain carries TRBV12-3 or TRBV12-4 and TRBJ2-2; D is unclear. Trimming pared 5 bases from V and 6 bases from J, leaving 10 bases between. The CDR3 extends over 13 amino acids. The CDR3 DNA is TGTGCCAGCAGTCCCTATATCGCCGGGGAGCTGTTTTTT. This translates into CASSPYIAGELFF.

This chain connects TRBV6-1 to TRBJ1-4, with TRBD1 identical over 8 bases. This CDR3 region has 15 residues. V lost 4 bases, J lost 8 bases, and 9 bases stayed unmatched. Germline loops: CDR1 MNHNS, CDR2 SASEGT. The DNA of the CDR3 is TGTGCCAGCAGTGGCCGGACAGGGCTCGGCGAAAAACTGTTTTTT. It translates to CASSGRTGLGEKLFF.

The V gene is TRBV6-1, the J gene TRBJ2-7; 7 bases match TRBD1. V shed 6 bases, J shed 6 bases, and the junction held 11 bases outside the gene matches. Germline values: CDR1 MNHNS, CDR2 SASEGT. This CDR3 comprises 14 residues. CDR3 loop: CASRNDRVVGEQYF. In DNA form, the CDR3 reads TGTGCCAGCAGAAACGACAGGGTAGTAGGCGAGCAGTACTTC.

V and J are TRBV5-1 and TRBJ2-3; D tentatively fits TRBD1 or TRBD2 (5 bases each). Looked up from germline, CDR1 is SGHRS and CDR2 is YFSETQ. Trimming removed 4 bases from V and 1 base from J, with 13 bases in between. The CDR3 totals 15 residues. The CDR3 DNA is TGCGCCAGCAGCCTCGGGTGGGGACGCACAGATACGCAGTATTTT. This gives the protein CASSLGWGRTDTQYF.

The chain couples TRBV12-3 or TRBV12-4 to TRBJ2-5; 11 bases fit TRBD2. This CDR3 spans 18 amino acids. The ends lost 11 bases at V and 0 bases at J; junction bases unmatched: 17. The CDR3 here is CACTNHASGGSYQETQYF. In DNA, the CDR3 is TGTGCCTGCACCAACCACGCTAGCGGGGGGTCCTACCAAGAGACCCAGTACTTC.

The chain joins TRBV2 to TRBJ2-1, with D possibly being TRBD1 (5 bases). Germline CDR1 reads SNHLY; CDR2 reads FYNNEI. The V and J ends lost 4 bases and 6 bases respectively, with 13 bases between them. The CDR3 loop spans 14 amino acids. The chain's CDR3 is CASSGQGAGNEQFF. As DNA, the CDR3 is TGTGCCAGCAGTGGGCAAGGGGCAGGCAATGAGCAGTTCTTC.

The chain couples TRBV7-2 to TRBJ2-2, with TRBD2 identical over 8 bases. Germline CDR1 reads SGHTA; CDR2 reads FQGNSA. CDR3 size: 15 residues. With 5 bases clipped from V and 4 bases from J, the junction kept 6 bases outside the gene matches. The CDR3 is CASSRGGSGTGELFF. The CDR3 DNA sequence: TGTGCCAGCAGCCGCGGGGGGTCGGGCACCGGGGAGCTGTTTTTT. Looking up the rest from reference TRBV7-2 and TRBJ2-2 gives the full variable domain: GAGVSQSPSNKVTEKGKDVELRCDPISGHTALYWYRQSLGQGLEFLIYFQGNSAPDKSGLPSDRFSAERTGGSVSTLTIQRTQQEDSAVYLCASSRGGSGTGELFFGEGSRLTVL.

The rearrangement links TRBV6-1 to TRBJ1-2; D not certain. The CDR3 loop spans 14 amino acids. Between the trimmed V and J ends, which lost 1 base and 4 bases, there was a span of 10 bases. Germline CDR1 and CDR2: MNHNS and SASEGT. CDR3 coding DNA: TGTGCCAGCAGTGAAGGGTCAGAGTTCTATGGCTACACCTTC. Translation gives CASSEGSEFYGYTF.

This clonotype was recorded many times. The rearrangement links TRBV5-1 to TRBJ1-4; no definite D call. Germline V lookup: CDR1 SGHRS, CDR2 YFSETQ. CDR3 size: 14 residues. With 1 base removed from V and 8 bases from J, the gap between germline ends came to 12 bases. CDR3 residues: CASSLIPSAEKLFF. The CDR3, as DNA: TGCGCCAGCAGCTTGATCCCCAGTGCGGAAAAACTGTTTTTT. The complete variable domain, with remaining parts taken from reference TRBV5-1 and TRBJ1-4, reads KAGVTQTPRYLIKTRGQQVTLSCSPISGHRSVSWYQQTPGQGLQFLFEYFSETQRNKGNFPGRFSGRQFSNSRSEMNVSTLELGDSALYLCASSLIPSAEKLFFGSGTQLSVL.